One TCR beta chain is described in this entry. These data belong to a study of cytomegalovirus exposure and HLA in healthy donors. PCR primers comprised 60 Vbeta and 13 Jbeta primers. Generated by immunoSEQ multiplex PCR, the TCRdb table keeps only in-frame clones and is missing some. The repertoire table contains more than 65,000 clones. Germline V gives CDR1 SGHTA, CDR2 FQGNSA. V gave up 1 base and J gave up 4 bases, with 26 bases separating them. The CDR3 sequence is 19 residues long. This receptor was taken from a man aged 40-49 years in good health and CMV-seronegative. This chain connects TRBV7-2 to TRBJ2-7; a possible D gene is TRBD1 (5 bases). Sequencing was performed on PBMCs. CDR3 residues: CASSLDYEGVVFGRYEQYF. The CDR3 DNA is TGTGCCAGCAGCTTAGACTATGAAGGGGTCGTTTTCGGTCGGTACGAGCAGTACTTC.